Shown below are 9 T cell receptor beta chains from a single sample sequenced in a study of T cell repertoires in cytomegalovirus infection. TCRdb ran MiXCR on the reads and lists one entry per CDR3 protein. The sample carries about 190,000 distinct CDR3 sequences, approximately 9.7% recorded once. The sequenced sample consisted of PBMCs. The receptors stem from a human donor in good health (CMV status not recorded). Some clones in this sample may be carry-over from other donors' samples.

This clonotype occurred a few times. The CDR3 loop is CSARGGFGGHGNEQFF. The CDR3 coding sequence is TGCAGTGCTAGAGGGGGTTTCGGGGGCCACGGCAATGAGCAGTTCTTC. The chain is built from TRBV20-1 and TRBJ2-1; D may match TRBD1 or TRBD2 (6 bases each). The germline CDR1 and CDR2 sequences are DFQATT and SNEGSKA (reference sequence). This CDR3 spans 16 amino acids. V was clipped by 1 base and J by 6 bases, with 19 bases between them.

This clonotype was picked up many times. The V gene is TRBV7-8, the J gene TRBJ2-1; 7 bases line up with TRBD1. CDR3 size: 15 residues. V trimming: 0 bases; J trimming: 3 bases; junction bases outside the gene matches: 2. Germline assignment: CDR1 SGHVS and CDR2 FQNEAQ. CDR3 residues: CASSLAGGIYNEQFF. The CDR3 coding sequence is TGTGCCAGCAGCTTAGCAGGGGGCATCTACAATGAGCAGTTCTTC.

This clonotype has at least ten counts. The V and J genes are TRBV6-1 and TRBJ1-1; D perhaps matches TRBD1 (6 bases). Germline V gene data show CDR1 as MNHNS and CDR2 as SASEGT. The ends were cut back, 1 base at V and 9 bases at J, with 15 bases in the middle. The CDR3 has 14 residues. The CDR3, as DNA: TGTGCCAGCAGTGAAGGGCGGACAGCGGGCAAAGCTTTCTTT. Amino acids: CASSEGRTAGKAFF.

This clonotype was detected many times. The rearrangement uses TRBV5-4 and TRBJ1-2, with D maybe TRBD1 (5 bases). V was pared by 4 bases and J by 8 bases, with 18 bases between. CDR3 length equals 14 residues. Germline assignment: CDR1 SGHNT and CDR2 YYREEE (reference sequence). CDR3 sequence reads: CASSGGDLGSGYTF. For the CDR3, the DNA is TGTGCCAGCAGCGGTGGGGACCTCGGTTCCGGCTACACCTTC.

This clonotype occurred a few times. J is TRBJ2-1 and V is TRBV6-5, with 11 bases identical to TRBD2. This CDR3 is built from 17 residues. With V trimmed by 0 bases and J by 2 bases, 3 bases remained unmatched. Per germline, CDR1 MNHEY and CDR2 SVGAGI. The CDR3 spells CASSYSKLAGAYNEQFF. The CDR3 DNA sequence: TGTGCCAGCAGTTACTCCAAACTAGCGGGGGCCTACAATGAGCAGTTCTTC.

In nucleotides, the CDR3 is TGTGCCAGCTCACCACCCGACAGACCCTACGAGCAGTACTTC. Protein sequence: CASSPPDRPYEQYF. The chain is built from TRBV18 and TRBJ2-7, with D perhaps TRBD1 (5 bases). V was trimmed by 0 bases and J by 2 bases, leaving 8 bases between them. The CDR3 totals 14 residues. CDR1 and CDR2 from the germline V gene are KGHSH and LQKENI. Full variable domain (missing parts from reference TRBV18 and TRBJ2-7): NAGVMQNPRHLVRRRGQEARLRCSPMKGHSHVYWYRQLPEEGLKFMVYLQKENIIDESGMPKERFSAEFPKEGPSILRIQQVVRGDSAAYFCASSPPDRPYEQYFGPGTRLTVT.

Ten or more counts support this clonotype. The rearrangement uses TRBV7-2 and TRBJ2-1, with 8 nucleotides matching TRBD1. Germline V gene lookup returns CDR1 SGHTA and CDR2 FQGNSA. V lost 1 base to trimming and J lost 4 bases; unmatched junction nucleotides: 6. The CDR3 has 16 residues. DNA of the CDR3: TGTGCCAGCAGCTTAGGTATAGGACAGGGATACAATGAGCAGTTCTTC. Its translation is CASSLGIGQGYNEQFF.

Comment on this clonotype: A much larger clone differs from this one at a single base, so this may be a read error. The conserved phenylalanine or tryptophan is not found at the CDR3 terminus, so this likely reflects a read error. This chain connects TRBV18 to TRBJ1-1; no reliable D call. CDR3 length equals 15 residues. Trimming cost V 0 bases and J 2 bases, with 10 bases left between them. Per the germline V gene, CDR1 is KGHSH and CDR2 is LQKENI. This CDR3 is CASSPPITKNTEAFV. Here the CDR3 DNA reads TGTGCCAGCTCACCACCCATCACAAAAAACACTGAAGCTTTCGTT.

This clonotype was counted at least ten times. The rearrangement uses TRBV18 and TRBJ2-5; D call uncertain. CDR3 length: 15 residues. V was pared by 1 base and J by 0 bases, with 9 bases between. CDR1 and CDR2 from the germline V gene are KGHSH and LQKENI. The CDR3 loop reads CASSPQMAYQETQYF. The CDR3 DNA is TGTGCCAGCTCACCACAAATGGCATACCAAGAGACCCAGTACTTC.